Below, 30 T cell receptor beta chains from the same sample are listed, as sequenced in a study of CD8 T cells in ankylosing spondylitis. Overall study results and limits: Blood of patients with ankylosing spondylitis appeared to be characterized by a TCR beta motif of eight or nine highly homologous variants.

TCRdb redid the calling of the 5' RACE reads with MiXCR, one entry per CDR3 protein. The sample lists about 450,000 distinct CDR3 sequences, about 24% occurring once. Their antigens are not known. What was sequenced was blood, either unsorted or a sorted T cell fraction (not recorded which). These receptors all come from a male donor with ankylosing spondylitis.

This clonotype appeared a few times. The rearrangement links TRBV19 to TRBJ2-7, with 9 bases fitting TRBD2. CDR1 is LNHDA, CDR2 SQIVND, per germline (reference sequence). V lost 3 bases to trimming and J lost 0 bases; unmatched junction nucleotides: 0. The CDR3 is 14 residues long. DNA for the CDR3: TGTGCCAGTAGTATTAGCGGGAGCTCCTACGAGCAGTACTTC. It specifies CASSISGSSYEQYF.

This clonotype has more than one count but fewer than ten. The rearrangement joins TRBV5-1 to TRBJ2-3; TRBD2 matches 10 bases. This CDR3 is 16 amino acids long. Trimming removed 1 base from V and 4 bases from J; junction bases left unmatched: 6. Germline loops: CDR1 SGHRS, CDR2 YFSETQ. CDR3 in amino acids: CASSLWPSGSSDTQYF. CDR3 sequence (DNA): TGCGCCAGCAGCTTGTGGCCTAGCGGGAGTTCAGATACGCAGTATTTT.

V usage is TRBV7-9 and J usage is TRBJ1-4, with D perhaps TRBD1 (5 bases). This CDR3 has 14 amino acids. Germline CDR1 SEHNR, CDR2 FQNEAQ (reference sequence). The V end was cut by 2 bases, the J end by 7 bases, with 11 bases between. CDR3: CASSLSGTGEKLFF. CDR3 DNA: TGTGCCAGCAGCTTATCAGGGACTGGTGAAAAACTGTTTTTT.

V and J are TRBV7-9 and TRBJ2-5; TRBD2 matches at 7 bases. J was trimmed by 2 bases and V by 5 bases; bases with no gene match: 8. This CDR3 has 15 residues. The germline V gene has CDR1 SEHNR and CDR2 FQNEAQ (reference sequence). The CDR3 DNA follows: TGTGCCAGCAGCAAGCCCCTAGCGGAACAAGAGACCCAGTACTTC. It codes for CASSKPLAEQETQYF.

This chain connects TRBV5-1 to TRBJ1-5, with a tentative D call TRBD1 (6 bases). The germline V and J ends were trimmed by 3 bases and 7 bases, with 14 bases remaining between them. Looked up from germline, CDR1 is SGHRS and CDR2 is YFSETQ. The CDR3 has 14 residues. CDR3 nucleotides: TGCGCCAGCAGCTGGGGAGAGGGGGAACAGCCCCAGCATTTT. Translation: CASSWGEGEQPQHF.

The gene calls are TRBV24-1 and TRBJ2-7; 9 bases fit TRBD1. The junction had 9 bases not matched to a gene; V was cut back by 4 bases and J by 0 bases. Germline lookup yields CDR1 KGHDR and CDR2 SFDVKD. CDR3 length: 17 residues. The CDR3 is CATSDRDRGDSSYEQYV. CDR3 sequence (DNA): TGTGCCACCAGTGACCGAGACAGGGGGGATAGCTCCTACGAGCAGTACGTC.

This chain joins TRBV5-1 and TRBJ2-3; 9 bases map to TRBD1. The V gene end was trimmed by 3 bases and the J gene end by 6 bases; junction bases not matched to a gene: 5. From germline, CDR1 is SGHRS and CDR2 YFSETQ. This CDR3 comprises 14 residues. CDR3 protein: CASSYTGGEDTQYF. The CDR3 region has the DNA TGCGCCAGCAGCTACACAGGGGGCGAGGATACGCAGTATTTT.

V gene TRBV6-5 combines with J gene TRBJ1-5; D is unclear. There are 14 residues in the CDR3. V gave up 4 bases and J gave up 4 bases, with 11 bases separating them. CDR1 MNHEY and CDR2 SVGAGI come from the germline V gene. The CDR3: CASSLRRDNQPQHF. CDR3 DNA: TGTGCCAGCAGTTTACGCAGAGATAATCAGCCCCAGCATTTT.

This clonotype was seen more than once but under ten times. The CDR3 DNA follows: TGCAGCGTTGTGGAAAACTATAATTCACCCCTCCACTTT. Translated, it gives CSVVENYNSPLHF. This chain connects TRBV29-1 to TRBJ1-6, with D hard to call. Trimming stripped 4 bases from V and 3 bases from J, with 7 bases between. This CDR3 is built from 13 residues. In germline, CDR1 is SQVTM, CDR2 ANQGSEA.

The chain uses TRBV7-8 and TRBJ2-2; TRBD2 aligns across 8 bases. This CDR3 spans 15 amino acids. V dropped 2 bases and J dropped 5; count of bases not matched to a gene: 4. Germline V lookup: CDR1 SGHVS, CDR2 FQNEAQ. CDR3 DNA: TGTGCCAGCAGCTTAAAGCGGGAGCCGACCGGGGAGCTGTTTTTT. This translates into CASSLKREPTGELFF.

V is TRBV24-1 and J is TRBJ1-1, with D unresolved. From germline, CDR1 is KGHDR and CDR2 SFDVKD. This CDR3 has 14 amino acids. Trimming shortened V by 3 bases and J by 3 bases, and 10 bases separated the two germline ends. The CDR3 DNA is TGTGCCACCAGTGATCCCTTGCGGGACACTGAAGCTTTCTTT. Translation: CATSDPLRDTEAFF.

The sample holds a few counts of this clonotype. The V and J genes are TRBV12-3 or TRBV12-4 and TRBJ2-1, with no clear D. The CDR3 totals 15 residues. Trimming took off 7 bases at V and 5 bases at J, with 18 bases between the two ends. The CDR3 region is CASTYLPRSNNEQFF. Written as DNA, the CDR3 is TGTGCCAGCACATACCTACCGAGATCAAACAATGAGCAGTTCTTC.

This chain's CDR3 is CASNRQQETEAFF. CDR3 coding DNA: TGTGCCAGCAACCGACAGCAAGAGACTGAAGCTTTCTTT. The rearrangement links TRBV14 to TRBJ1-1, with D tentatively TRBD1 (5 bases). Deletions cut 7 bases from V and 5 bases from J, with 14 bases between. CDR3 length equals 13 residues. From germline, CDR1 is SGHDN and CDR2 FVKESK. Based on the CDR3 plus reference TRBV14 and TRBJ1-1, the full variable domain is EAGVTQFPSHSVIEKGQTVTLRCDPISGHDNLYWYRRVMGKEIKFLLHFVKESKQDESGMPNNRFLAERTGGTYSTLKVQPAELEDSGVYFCASNRQQETEAFFGQGTRLTVV.

This clonotype has more than one count but fewer than ten. The gene calls are TRBV2 and TRBJ2-2; the match to TRBD2 covers 8 bases. J lost 4 bases, V lost 9 bases, and 7 bases had no gene match. The CDR3 extends over 14 amino acids. CDR1 and CDR2 (germline): SNHLY, FYNNEI. The CDR3 loop reads CASKAGEGTGELFF. CDR3 nucleotide sequence: TGTGCCAGTAAAGCGGGAGAGGGCACCGGGGAGCTGTTTTTT.

The chain recombines TRBV20-1 with TRBJ2-1; 11 bases are a match to TRBD2. CDR3 length: 14 residues. J gave up 6 bases and V 3 bases, and 4 bases lay outside the gene matches. Looked up from germline, CDR1 is DFQATT and CDR2 is SNEGSKA (reference sequence). As DNA, the CDR3 is TGCAGTGCTAGGGACGGGACTAGCGGCAATGAGCAGTTCTTC. Residues: CSARDGTSGNEQFF.

This clonotype has more than one count but fewer than ten. The chain couples TRBV11-2 to TRBJ2-7, with D unresolved. V was pared by 8 bases and J by 5 bases, with 10 bases between. The CDR3 consists of 11 residues. The germline CDR1 and CDR2 sequences are SGHAT and FQNNGV. DNA for the CDR3: TGTGCCAGCGGCAAAATCCACGAGCAGTACTTC. The encoded protein is CASGKIHEQYF.

This clonotype has only a few counts. This chain uses TRBV7-8 with TRBJ1-5; TRBD1 aligns across 7 bases. Trimming cost V 5 bases and J 5 bases; bases outside gene matches: 9. The CDR3 loop spans 15 amino acids. Germline V gene data show CDR1 as SGHVS and CDR2 as FQNEAQ. The CDR3 region is CASSPTGLQDQPQHF. CDR3 DNA: TGTGCCAGCAGCCCGACAGGGCTTCAGGATCAGCCCCAGCATTTT.

The CDR3 region is CASTRDRVFYEQYF. Here the CDR3 DNA reads TGTGCCAGCACCCGGGACAGGGTATTCTACGAGCAGTACTTC. This sequence joins TRBV5-6 and TRBJ2-7; 9 bases match TRBD1. The CDR3 sequence is 14 residues long. The J segment lost 3 bases and the V segment lost 6 bases, leaving 7 bases of the junction unmatched. CDR1 is SGHDT, CDR2 YYEEEE, per germline. Full variable domain (rest looked up from reference TRBV5-6 and TRBJ2-7): DAGVTQSPTHLIKTRGQQVTLRCSPKSGHDTVSWYQQALGQGPQFIFQYYEEEERQRGNFPDRFSGHQFPNYSSELNVNALLLGDSALYLCASTRDRVFYEQYFGPGTRLTVT.

V and J are TRBV21-1 and TRBJ1-4; the D segment call TRBD1 is taken from the table without a DNA check. TRBV21-1 is a recognized pseudogene. This CDR3 has 14 amino acids. CDR3 coding DNA: TGTGCCAGCACCTCGACAGGGGGCGAGGAAAAACTGTTTTTT. Translation gives CASTSTGGEEKLFF.

This clonotype has a handful of counts. Here the CDR3 DNA reads TGCGCCAGCAGCTACAATACTAGGAAAGATACGCAGTATTTT. It yields the protein CASSYNTRKDTQYF. The rearrangement links TRBV5-1 to TRBJ2-3; D perhaps matches TRBD2 (5 bases). This CDR3 is 14 amino acids long. Germline values: CDR1 SGHRS, CDR2 YFSETQ. V was cut by 3 bases and J by 5 bases, with 13 bases left in between.

The sample holds a few counts of this clonotype. CDR3 in DNA: TGCGCCAGCAGTAGGGACAGGGCGAGCGAGCAGTACTTC. Translating gives CASSRDRASEQYF. V gene TRBV5-1 combines with J gene TRBJ2-7, with 9 bases identical to TRBD1. This CDR3 is 13 amino acids long. V gave up 5 bases and J gave up 6 bases; unmatched junction bases: 6. Germline V gene lookup returns CDR1 SGHRS and CDR2 YFSETQ.

This clonotype was picked up a small number of times. The rearrangement joins TRBV12-3 or TRBV12-4 to TRBJ2-1, with D possibly TRBD1 on 5 matching bases. The CDR3 runs to 15 residues. With 5 bases removed from V and 0 bases from J, the gap between germline ends came to 11 bases. For the CDR3, the DNA is TGTGCCAGCAGTGCGGACACCTACTCCTACAATGAGCAGTTCTTC. Translation: CASSADTYSYNEQFF.

The gene calls are TRBV21-1 and TRBJ2-7; TRBD2 is taken as the D call from the table, unchecked against the DNA. TRBV21-1 is a pseudogene locus. The CDR3 extends over 16 amino acids. CDR3 in amino acids: CASKKGVLAGLIEQYF. Here the CDR3 DNA reads TGTGCCAGCAAAAAAGGGGTGCTAGCGGGATTGATCGAGCAGTACTTC.

This sequence joins TRBV29-1 and TRBJ2-1; the match to TRBD2 covers 8 bases. The CDR3 extends over 15 amino acids. V was clipped by 6 bases and J by 0 bases; unmatched bases: 7. From germline, CDR1 is SQVTM and CDR2 ANQGSEA. Written as DNA, the CDR3 is TGCAGCGTCTCTAGCGGGTCAAGCTCCTACAATGAGCAGTTCTTC. The encoded protein is CSVSSGSSSYNEQFF.

This clonotype was recorded at least ten times. J is TRBJ1-4 and V is TRBV29-1, with a weak D call TRBD1 (5 bases). The CDR3 length is 14 residues. V was pared by 0 bases and J by 6 bases, with 11 bases between. The germline CDR1 and CDR2 sequences are SQVTM and ANQGSEA. The CDR3 region has the DNA TGCAGCGTTGAAGAAGGCGGGGGAGATGAAAAACTGTTTTTT. Protein: CSVEEGGGDEKLFF.

J is TRBJ2-3 and V is TRBV6-5; the D is unclear. This CDR3 has 14 amino acids. The germline V gene encodes CDR1 MNHEY and CDR2 SVGAGI. Trimming cost V 0 bases and J 8 bases, with 12 bases left between them. Written as DNA, the CDR3 is TGTGCCAGCAGTTACTCGAAAGGGATTGGTACGCAGTATTTT. Its protein is CASSYSKGIGTQYF.

V usage is TRBV20-1 and J usage is TRBJ1-2; 12 positions match TRBD1. CDR1 and CDR2 from the germline V gene are DFQATT and SNEGSKA (reference sequence). The CDR3 is made up of 15 amino acids. J was trimmed by 6 bases and V by 6 bases; bases with no gene match: 11. The CDR3 DNA is TGCAGTGCATACCCGGGACAGGGGGCAGGAGATGGCTACACCTTC. It translates to CSAYPGQGAGDGYTF.

This clonotype was observed a handful of times. This rearrangement joins TRBV13 to TRBJ1-1; D is undetermined. V lost 0 bases and J lost 1, with 15 bases in between. Germline V gene lookup returns CDR1 PRHDT and CDR2 FYEKMQ (reference sequence). The CDR3 extends over 17 amino acids. The CDR3 region has the DNA TGTGCCAGCAGCTTAGGTGGTAGACGACACTGGAACACTGAAGCTTTCTTT. Translation gives CASSLGGRRHWNTEAFF.

This clonotype was counted between two and nine times. The chain recombines TRBV4-2 with TRBJ2-1; 9 nucleotides align to TRBD2. After removal of 4 bases from V and 4 bases from J, the junction contained 8 bases not matched to a gene. Per the germline V gene, CDR1 is LGHNA and CDR2 is YNFKEQ. The CDR3 runs to 16 residues. The CDR3 loop reads CASSPLSAGGYNEQFF. The CDR3 bases are TGTGCCAGCAGCCCGCTATCAGCGGGAGGTTACAATGAGCAGTTCTTC.

This clonotype was observed a single time. J is TRBJ1-1 and V is TRBV12-3 or TRBV12-4; D ambiguous. CDR3 length: 13 residues. Trimming took off 6 bases at V and 1 base at J, with 9 bases between the two ends. CDR3 nucleotides: TGTGCCAGCAGGCCACAACGGAACACTGAAGCTTTCTTT. Its translation: CASRPQRNTEAFF.